The 14 T cell receptor beta chains listed next were all sequenced from one sample in a study of T cells in Graves' hyperthyroidism and ophthalmopathy. It was RNA transcripts that yielded the amplified TCR beta CDR3 regions. In the first-round RT-PCR of the TCR CDR3, the HTBI primer set was used. TCRdb itself ran the multiplex PCR reads through MiXCR, one entry per CDR3 protein. The data contain 250,000 to 300,000 distinct CDR3 sequences, about an eighth of them singletons. Sequenced input: blood. These receptors came from a woman aged 25 to 39 with Graves' hyperthyroidism that later progressed to Graves' ophthalmopathy.

In the case of this clonotype: A much larger clone differs from this one at a single base, so this may be a read error. V is TRBV6-1 and J is TRBJ2-3, with D perhaps matching TRBD1 (6 bases). CDR3 length equals 12 residues. CDR1 and CDR2 (germline): MNHNS, SASEGT. CDR3 residues: CATLDSTDTRYF. The CDR3 nucleotides are TGTGCCACCTTGGACAGCACAGATACGCGGTATTTT.

This clonotype was found many times. This chain connects TRBV7-8 to TRBJ2-1; possible D gene TRBD2, 6 bases. Trimming stripped 5 bases from V and 6 bases from J, with 17 bases between. Germline CDR1 and CDR2: SGHVS and FQNEAQ. The CDR3 length is 15 residues. The CDR3 spells CASSRELELTNEQFF. CDR3 nucleotides: TGTGCCAGCAGCCGGGAGCTAGAGCTCACCAATGAGCAGTTCTTC. Full variable domain (outside the CDR3, taken from reference TRBV7-8 and TRBJ2-1): GAGVSQSPRYKVAKRGQDVALRCDPISGHVSLFWYQQALGQGPEFLTYFQNEAQLDKSGLPSDRFFAERPEGSVSTLKIQRTQQEDSAVYLCASSRELELTNEQFFGPGTRLTVL.

This clonotype was counted many times. Written as DNA, the CDR3 is TGTGCCAGCAGCTTAGAATTAGGGTGGAGGGCCGGGGAGCTGTTTTTT. Its translation is CASSLELGWRAGELFF. This chain connects TRBV7-8 to TRBJ2-2; weak D call: TRBD2 (6 bases). The CDR3 sequence is 16 residues long. V lost 1 base and J 6 bases, leaving 15 bases between the germline ends. Germline CDR1 and CDR2: SGHVS and FQNEAQ.

This clonotype was counted ten times or more. The gene calls are TRBV2 and TRBJ2-5; D remains ambiguous. This CDR3 spans 14 amino acids. Germline CDR1 and CDR2: SNHLY and FYNNEI. Trimming took 7 bases from V and 0 from J, leaving 12 bases between them. The CDR3 reads CASKREANQETQYF. CDR3 DNA sequence: TGTGCCAGCAAGCGAGAGGCCAACCAAGAGACCCAGTACTTC.

In this sample, this clonotype turned up many times. The chain recombines TRBV28 with TRBJ2-2, with TRBD2 as a possible D gene (5 bases). CDR1 and CDR2 from the germline V gene are MDHEN and SYDVKM. Trimming removed 3 bases at V and 8 bases at J, with 13 bases between. The CDR3 consists of 14 residues. Here the CDR3 reads CASSLSGIGGELFF. DNA for the CDR3: TGTGCCAGCAGTTTGTCGGGGATCGGAGGGGAGCTGTTTTTT. Supplemented by reference TRBV28 and TRBJ2-2, the full variable domain reads DVKVTQSSRYLVKRTGEKVFLECVQDMDHENMFWYRQDPGLGLRLIYFSYDVKMKEKGDIPEGYSVSREKKERFSLILESASTNQTSMYLCASSLSGIGGELFFGEGSRLTVL.

This clonotype was counted at least ten times. The chain uses TRBV2 and TRBJ2-3; possibly TRBD2 for D (6 bases). The germline gives CDR1 SNHLY, CDR2 FYNNEI. This CDR3 is built from 16 residues. The germline V and J ends were trimmed by 6 bases and 7 bases, with 23 bases remaining between them. This CDR3 reads CASRVWRDHPGNTQYF. CDR3 bases: TGTGCCAGCAGAGTGTGGCGGGACCACCCCGGTAATACGCAGTATTTT. Supplemented by reference TRBV2 and TRBJ2-3, the full variable domain reads EPEVTQTPSHQVTQMGQEVILRCVPISNHLYFYWYRQILGQKVEFLVSFYNNEISEKSEIFDDQFSVERPDGSNFTLKIRSTKLEDSAMYFCASRVWRDHPGNTQYFGPGTRLTVL.

This clonotype was observed at least ten times. This chain joins TRBV7-2 and TRBJ2-3, with 7 positions matching TRBD2. The CDR3 consists of 14 residues. The trim removed 5 bases at V and 6 bases at J, leaving 8 bases unmatched. Per the germline V gene, CDR1 is SGHTA and CDR2 is FQGNSA. CDR3 in amino acids: CASSGGLGIDTQYF. In nucleotides, the CDR3 is TGTGCCAGCAGCGGAGGACTAGGGATTGATACGCAGTATTTT. The whole variable domain, remainder taken from reference TRBV7-2 and TRBJ2-3, is GAGVSQSPSNKVTEKGKDVELRCDPISGHTALYWYRQSLGQGLEFLIYFQGNSAPDKSGLPSDRFSAERTGGSVSTLTIQRTQQEDSAVYLCASSGGLGIDTQYFGPGTRLTVL.

This clonotype came up many times. The rearrangement uses TRBV4-2 and TRBJ2-7; either TRBD1 or TRBD2 may supply D (6 bases each). This CDR3 is built from 17 residues. Trimming cost V 0 bases and J 5 bases, with 20 bases left between them. CDR1 is LGHNA, CDR2 YNFKEQ, per germline. CDR3 in amino acids: CASSQDPEGESVHEQYF. Written as DNA, the CDR3 is TGTGCCAGCAGCCAAGATCCGGAGGGGGAGAGTGTCCACGAGCAGTACTTC.

This clonotype appeared a few times. V usage is TRBV24-1 and J usage is TRBJ2-5; 14 positions match TRBD2. J was trimmed by 5 bases and V by 5 bases; bases with no gene match: 9. Germline-derived CDR1 and CDR2 are KGHDR and SFDVKD. The CDR3 totals 17 residues. CDR3 bases: TGTGCCACCAGTGTCCCGGGACTAGCGGGAGACCGGGAGACCCAGTACTTC. Its protein is CATSVPGLAGDRETQYF.

This clonotype has a count of ten or more. This chain links TRBV5-6 with TRBJ2-5; TRBD2 matches at 16 bases. The junction had 7 bases not matched to a gene; V was cut back by 3 bases and J by 2 bases. The CDR3 length is 18 residues. Looked up from germline, CDR1 is SGHDT and CDR2 is YYEEEE. The CDR3 reads CASSSWGLAGGPQETQYF. Here the CDR3 DNA reads TGTGCCAGCAGCTCCTGGGGACTAGCGGGAGGGCCGCAAGAGACCCAGTACTTC. Full variable domain (rest looked up from reference TRBV5-6 and TRBJ2-5): DAGVTQSPTHLIKTRGQQVTLRCSPKSGHDTVSWYQQALGQGPQFIFQYYEEEERQRGNFPDRFSGHQFPNYSSELNVNALLLGDSALYLCASSSWGLAGGPQETQYFGPGTRLLVL.

At least ten counts were recorded for this clonotype. This rearrangement joins TRBV6-1 to TRBJ2-2; D might be TRBD1 (5 bases). Trimming removed 8 bases at V and 8 bases at J, with 12 bases between. The CDR3 is 12 amino acids. Germline lookup yields CDR1 MNHNS and CDR2 SASEGT. The CDR3 sequence is CASQGKVGELFF. The CDR3 bases are TGTGCCAGCCAGGGAAAGGTGGGGGAGCTGTTTTTT.

This clonotype was found many times. The chain recombines TRBV30 with TRBJ2-5; 7 nucleotides agree with TRBD1. V was clipped by 5 bases and J by 3 bases; unmatched bases: 6. The CDR3 is 13 amino acids. Germline values: CDR1 GTSNPN, CDR2 SVGIG (reference sequence). DNA of the CDR3: TGTGCCTGGCTCCGGGACAGAGAAGAGACCCAGTACTTC. This gives the protein CAWLRDREETQYF.

This clonotype was detected a few times. This chain uses TRBV9 with TRBJ2-5; TRBD2 matches 13 bases. Germline lookup yields CDR1 SGDLS and CDR2 YYNGEE. After removal of 4 bases from V and 4 bases from J, the junction contained 13 bases not matched to a gene. The CDR3 covers 18 residues. The CDR3 is CASSISGTSGMGGETQYF. CDR3 DNA sequence: TGTGCCAGCAGCATTTCCGGGACTAGCGGGATGGGTGGAGAGACCCAGTACTTC.

This clonotype was recorded many times. The chain is built from TRBV10-3 and TRBJ2-7; the D gene could be TRBD1 or TRBD2 (5 bases each). CDR1 and CDR2 (germline): ENHRY, SYGVKD. Trimming took 9 bases from V and 1 from J, leaving 13 bases between them. The CDR3 sequence is 13 residues long. The CDR3 sequence: CAIQGSGSYEQYF. The DNA of the CDR3 is TGTGCCATTCAGGGATCGGGGTCCTACGAGCAGTACTTC.